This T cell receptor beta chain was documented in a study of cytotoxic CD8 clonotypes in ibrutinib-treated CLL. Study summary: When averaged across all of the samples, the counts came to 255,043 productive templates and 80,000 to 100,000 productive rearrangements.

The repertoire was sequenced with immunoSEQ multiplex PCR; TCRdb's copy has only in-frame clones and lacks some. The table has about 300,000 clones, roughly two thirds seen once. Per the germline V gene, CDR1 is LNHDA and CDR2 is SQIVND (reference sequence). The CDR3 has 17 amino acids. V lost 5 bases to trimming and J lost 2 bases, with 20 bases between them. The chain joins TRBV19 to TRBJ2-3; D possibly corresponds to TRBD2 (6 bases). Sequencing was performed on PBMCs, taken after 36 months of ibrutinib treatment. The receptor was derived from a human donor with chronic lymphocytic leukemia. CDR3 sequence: CASSPGRRRLITDTQYF. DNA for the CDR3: TGTGCCAGTAGTCCAGGGAGGAGACGCCTGATCACAGATACGCAGTATTTT.